A selection of T cell receptor beta chains follows, all from one sample in a study of OX40 agonist ivuxolimab in advanced cancers. Only in-frame clones appear in the TCRdb table, and some are missing; sequencing was by immunoSEQ multiplex PCR. In the table there are approximately 64,000 clones, 85% of which are singletons. The sequencing used CD4+ or CD8+ T cells sorted from blood, collected in a trial of the OX40 agonist ivuxolimab. The receptors were sampled from an adult with an advanced solid tumor such as melanoma, head and neck, liver or kidney cancer. CDR3s include the opening cysteine and the closing phenylalanine or tryptophan. A D gene is named only where the DNA matches it firmly. Size is omitted from some rows. Given values are once, few, many or a class for expanded clones.

TRBJ2-7 | TRBV9 | - | - | CASSVDSLTYEQYF | TGTGCCAGCAGCGTAGACAGCCTTACCTACGAGCAGTACTTC
TRBJ2-2 | TRBV4-2 | - | - | CASSQGWHTGELFF | TGTGCCAGCAGCCAAGGATGGCACACCGGGGAGCTGTTTTTT
TRBJ2-7 | TRBV5-4 | - | - | CASSLDAILPEQYF | TGTGCCAGCAGCTTGGACGCGATCCTCCCGGAGCAGTACTTC
TRBJ2-1 | TRBV28 | - | TRBD2 | CASSVLAGVNNEQFF | TGTGCCAGCAGTGTTCTAGCGGGAGTTAATAATGAGCAGTTCTTC
TRBJ2-3 | TRBV11-2 | - | - | CASSLVSSSRADTQYF | TGTGCCAGCAGCTTAGTATCGTCTAGCAGGGCAGATACGCAGTATTTT
TRBJ2-1 | TRBV6-4 | - | TRBD1 | CASSDQGTGRFWSQFF | TGTGCCAGCAGTGACCAGGGGACAGGTCGGTTTTGGTCGCAGTTCTTC
TRBJ1-5 | TRBV15 | - | TRBD1 | CATSRIDRAWQPQHF | TGTGCCACCAGCAGGATCGACAGGGCATGGCAGCCCCAGCATTTT
TRBJ1-1 | TRBV7-9 | - | TRBD1 | CASSLRDRGDTEAFF | TGTGCCAGCAGCTTAAGGGACAGGGGGGACACTGAAGCTTTCTTT
TRBJ2-3 | TRBV28 | once | - | CASSTDTQYF | TGTGCCAGCAGTACAGATACGCAGTATTTT
TRBJ2-5 | TRBV30 | - | - | CAWSVNSGETQYF | TGTGCCTGGAGTGTTAATAGTGGGGAGACCCAGTACTTC